The 17 T cell receptor beta chains below were found in one sample sequenced in a study of Graves' ophthalmopathy and Graves' hyperthyroidism. The authors amplified TCR beta CDR3 regions from RNA transcripts. Second-round multiplex PCR came after first-round RT-PCR with HTBI primers. TCRdb used MiXCR to reprocess the multiplex PCR reads, holding one entry per CDR3 protein. The sample lists about 550,000 distinct CDR3 sequences, about two fifths seen once, with about 4.6% in the top ten. Material for sequencing was peripheral blood or thyroid tissue (not recorded which). The receptors originated from an adult man with Graves' hyperthyroidism.

With respect to this clonotype: Since a much larger clone is just one base distant, this may be a read error. The chain joins TRBV7-9 to TRBJ2-7, with D possibly TRBD2 on 6 matching bases. The V end lost 2 bases, the J end lost 0 bases, and 11 bases lay between the germline ends. Per the germline V gene, CDR1 is SEHNR and CDR2 is FQNEAQ (reference sequence). This CDR3 is 15 amino acids long. For the CDR3, the DNA is TGTGCCAGCAGCTTATCTGCGGGACCCTCCTACGAGCAGTACTTC. Amino acid sequence: CASSLSAGPSYEQYF.

Only a few counts were recorded for this clonotype. The chain is built from TRBV25-1 and TRBJ2-7; 7 positions match TRBD1. The CDR3 runs 16 residues. V lost 2 bases, J lost 0 bases, and 7 bases stayed unmatched. Germline assignment: CDR1 MGHDK and CDR2 SYGVNS. The CDR3 reads CASSERRQGRSYEQYF. The CDR3 bases are TGTGCCAGCAGTGAAAGAAGACAGGGCCGCTCCTACGAGCAGTACTTC.

Concerning this clonotype itself: At one of its ends the junction is not consistent with the germline gene, which may arise from a read error. The genes are TRBV7-8 and TRBJ2-7, with 7 positions matching TRBD1. The germline V gene has CDR1 SGHVS and CDR2 FQNEAQ. This CDR3 comprises 14 residues. The CDR3 nucleotides are TGTGCCAGCAGCAGACGGGACAGCTCCAACGAGCAGTACTTC. Protein sequence: CASSRRDSSNEQYF.

The V and J genes are TRBV10-3 and TRBJ2-3; 9 bases line up with TRBD2. Trimming at V came to 1 base and at J to 6 bases, leaving 14 bases not matched to a gene. This CDR3 comprises 18 residues. Germline lookup yields CDR1 ENHRY and CDR2 SYGVKD. This chain's CDR3 is CAISEYPWLAGNEDTQYF. The DNA of the CDR3 is TGTGCCATCAGTGAGTACCCATGGCTAGCGGGAAATGAGGATACGCAGTATTTT.

Many counts were recorded for this clonotype. This chain uses TRBV7-9 with TRBJ2-5; D perhaps matches TRBD1 (6 bases). Germline V gene data show CDR1 as SEHNR and CDR2 as FQNEAQ (reference sequence). V was cut by 5 bases and J by 5 bases, with 18 bases left in between. The CDR3 covers 15 residues. CDR3 residues: CASSKSTGSSETQYF. The CDR3 DNA reads TGTGCCAGCAGCAAATCAACAGGGTCCAGCGAGACCCAGTACTTC.

This chain uses TRBV19 with TRBJ1-6, with 7 nucleotides matching TRBD1. In germline, CDR1 is LNHDA, CDR2 SQIVND (reference sequence). The CDR3 spans 12 residues. Trimming took 5 bases from V and 13 from J; bases not matched to a gene: 5. Written as DNA, the CDR3 is TGTGCCAGTAGTCGGGACAGCCTCCCCCTCCACTTT. It yields the protein CASSRDSLPLHF.

In this sample, this clonotype turned up many times. The V and J genes are TRBV20-1 and TRBJ2-6; the match to TRBD2 covers 7 bases. There are 15 residues in the CDR3. CDR1 is DFQATT and CDR2 is SNEGSKA in the germline V gene (reference sequence). V trimming: 3 bases; J trimming: 0 bases; junction bases outside the gene matches: 2. The CDR3 loop reads CSASGGGSGANVLTF. CDR3 DNA: TGCAGTGCTAGTGGCGGGGGCTCTGGGGCCAACGTCCTGACTTTC.

This clonotype has ten or more counts. CDR3 sequence (DNA): TGTGCCAGTAGGGGACAGCTCTATGGCTACACCTTC. Translation gives CASRGQLYGYTF. The chain has TRBV19 and TRBJ1-2, with TRBD1 identical over 7 bases. CDR1 is LNHDA and CDR2 is SQIVND in the germline V gene (reference sequence). The J segment lost 4 bases and the V segment lost 6 bases, leaving 2 bases of the junction unmatched. The CDR3 is made up of 12 amino acids.

This chain joins TRBV7-9 and TRBJ2-5; the match to TRBD2 covers 12 bases. The CDR3 is 15 amino acids. Unmatched junction bases numbered 6, after V lost 5 bases and J lost 5 bases. Germline CDR1 is SEHNR and CDR2 is FQNEAQ (reference sequence). The CDR3 loop is CASSTTSGGKETQYF. For the CDR3, the DNA is TGTGCCAGCAGCACGACTAGCGGGGGCAAGGAGACCCAGTACTTC. Filled out from reference TRBV7-9 and TRBJ2-5, the complete variable domain reads DTGVSQNPRHKITKRGQNVTFRCDPISEHNRLYWYRQTLGQGPEFLTYFQNEAQLEKSRLLSDRFSAERPKGSFSTLEIQRTEQGDSAMYLCASSTTSGGKETQYFGPGTRLLVL.

The V gene is TRBV25-1, the J gene TRBJ1-1, with a possible D match to TRBD1 (5 bases). CDR1 and CDR2 (germline): MGHDK, SYGVNS. This CDR3 spans 15 amino acids. With 4 bases removed from V and 3 bases from J, the gap between germline ends came to 15 bases. The CDR3 DNA follows: TGTGCCAGCAGTGCCGAGGGGAGGGAGGACACTGAAGCTTTCTTT. Protein sequence: CASSAEGREDTEAFF.

In this sample, this clonotype turned up many times. The J gene is TRBJ2-6, the V gene TRBV11-3; possibly TRBD2 for D (6 bases). Germline V gene lookup returns CDR1 SGHNT and CDR2 YENEEA. Trimming left V 3 bases short and J 1 base short, with 22 bases between. This CDR3 region has 20 residues. The chain's CDR3 is CASSFTDLAGWISGANVLTF. The CDR3, as DNA: TGTGCCAGCAGCTTCACCGACCTGGCGGGGTGGATTTCTGGGGCCAACGTCCTGACTTTC. The complete variable domain, with remaining parts taken from reference TRBV11-3 and TRBJ2-6, reads EAGVVQSPRYKIIEKKQPVAFWCNPISGHNTLYWYLQNLGQGPELLIRYENEEAVDDSQLPKDRFSAERLKGVDSTLKIQPAELGDSAVYLCASSFTDLAGWISGANVLTFGAGSRLTVL.

Points on this clonotype: A much larger clone lies one base from this, so it may be a read error. The chain links TRBV5-1 to TRBJ2-2; D is undetermined. The CDR3 consists of 14 residues. V dropped 2 bases and J dropped 8 bases, with 13 bases sitting between them. Germline V lookup: CDR1 SGHRS, CDR2 YFSETQ. In nucleotides, the CDR3 is TGCGCCAGCAGCTTCGGCGGTCCCCCGGGGGAGCTGTTTTTT. This sequence encodes CASSFGGPPGELFF.

The chain uses TRBV7-3 and TRBJ2-5; 10 bases are shared with TRBD1. Trimming cost V 7 bases and J 7 bases; bases outside gene matches: 6. The CDR3 has 13 amino acids. The germline V gene encodes CDR1 SGHTA and CDR2 FQGTGA. CDR3 loop: CASTRGQGTTQYF. The CDR3 DNA reads TGTGCCAGCACCAGGGGACAGGGGACGACCCAGTACTTC.

In this sample, this clonotype turned up a few times. The chain is built from TRBV7-9 and TRBJ2-3; D gene unclear. V shed 4 bases and J shed 0 bases, with 11 bases lying between them. The CDR3 extends over 15 amino acids. CDR1 SEHNR and CDR2 FQNEAQ come from the germline V gene (reference sequence). Here the CDR3 DNA reads TGTGCCAGCAGCTCGAAGTTTACTAGCACAGATACGCAGTATTTT. Protein sequence: CASSSKFTSTDTQYF.

This clonotype was counted many times. The CDR3 region has the DNA TGTGCCAGCAGCCTCCAAGGGGCTGAAAAACTGTTTTTT. Protein: CASSLQGAEKLFF. The chain links TRBV7-6 to TRBJ1-4; a weak D match, TRBD1 (5 bases). This CDR3 region has 13 residues. The germline gives CDR1 SGHVS, CDR2 FNYEAQ. V lost 5 bases, J lost 7 bases, and 11 bases lay in between.

This clonotype has a count of ten or more. The J gene is TRBJ2-7, the V gene TRBV19; D not resolved. Germline assignment: CDR1 LNHDA and CDR2 SQIVND (reference sequence). Trimming removed 5 bases at V and 0 bases at J, with 14 bases between. The CDR3 is 15 amino acids. The CDR3 DNA reads TGTGCCAGTAGTTTCTCAGAATTAACCTCCTACGAGCAGTACTTC. Translated: CASSFSELTSYEQYF.

This clonotype was observed at least ten times. The chain carries TRBV5-1 and TRBJ1-2; TRBD1 matches at 7 bases. The germline gives CDR1 SGHRS, CDR2 YFSETQ. This CDR3 comprises 18 residues. Trimming cost V 3 bases and J 2 bases; bases outside gene matches: 16. The CDR3 DNA reads as TGCGCCAGCAGCTCGCACCCAGCTCAGGGGGACGGAAACTATGGCTACACCTTC. Protein sequence: CASSSHPAQGDGNYGYTF.